Sequencing of this T cell receptor (beta chain) was carried out in a study of CD8 T cells in ankylosing spondylitis. After removal of 3 bases from V and 4 bases from J, the junction contained 4 bases not matched to a gene. Germline lookup yields CDR1 MDHEN and CDR2 SYDVKM. This CDR3 spans 15 amino acids. The sample holds a few counts of this clonotype. Its matching antigen is unknown. Study-level results: Prior work had noted some motif variants in reactive arthritis blood and synovial fluid. The clones that were linked to disease were reported to be significantly enriched in matched synovial fluid samples from ankylosing spondylitis patients. Disease-linked clones, CD8+, were relatively rare in peripheral blood. What seemed typical of ankylosing spondylitis blood was a TCR beta motif built from roughly 8 highly homologous variants.

TCRdb ran MiXCR on the 5' RACE reads and lists one entry per CDR3 protein. Counted here are more than 300,000 distinct CDR3 sequences, around 7.6% occurring once; the ten biggest clones make up less than 15%. This chain connects TRBV28 to TRBJ2-3, with 10 bases lining up with TRBD2. The TCR originated in a male donor with ankylosing spondylitis. Material: blood, either unsorted or a sorted T cell fraction (not recorded which). The chain's CDR3 is CASSFSGRPSDTQYF. CDR3 DNA: TGTGCCAGCAGTTTTAGCGGGAGGCCCTCAGATACGCAGTATTTT. The variable domain in full, completed from reference TRBV28 and TRBJ2-3, reads DVKVTQSSRYLVKRTGEKVFLECVQDMDHENMFWYRQDPGLGLRLIYFSYDVKMKEKGDIPEGYSVSREKKERFSLILESASTNQTSMYLCASSFSGRPSDTQYFGPGTRLTVL.